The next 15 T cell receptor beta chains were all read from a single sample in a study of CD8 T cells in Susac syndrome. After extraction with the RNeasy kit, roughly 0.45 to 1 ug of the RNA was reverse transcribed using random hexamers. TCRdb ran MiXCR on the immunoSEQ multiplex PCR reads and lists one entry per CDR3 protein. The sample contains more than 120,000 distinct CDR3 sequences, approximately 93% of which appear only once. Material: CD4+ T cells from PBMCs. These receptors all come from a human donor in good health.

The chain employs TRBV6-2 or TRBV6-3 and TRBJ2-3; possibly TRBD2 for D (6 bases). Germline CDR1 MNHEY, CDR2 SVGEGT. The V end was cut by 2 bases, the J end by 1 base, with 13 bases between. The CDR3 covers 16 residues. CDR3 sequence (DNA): TGTGCCAGCAGTTACACCCTCGGGGGAGGCACAGATACGCAGTATTTT. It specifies CASSYTLGGGTDTQYF.

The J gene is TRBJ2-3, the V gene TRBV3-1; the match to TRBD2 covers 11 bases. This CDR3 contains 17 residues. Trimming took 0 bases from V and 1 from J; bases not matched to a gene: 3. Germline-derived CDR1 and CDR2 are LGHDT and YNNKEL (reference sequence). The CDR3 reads CASSQDISGRGTDTQYF. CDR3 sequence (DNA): TGTGCCAGCAGCCAAGATATTAGCGGGAGGGGCACAGATACGCAGTATTTT.

CDR3 coding DNA: TGTGCCAGCAGCCAAGCTGGAACGAACACTGAAGCTTTCTTT. This gives the protein CASSQAGTNTEAFF. The chain joins TRBV3-1 to TRBJ1-1; D is unclear. Trimming removed 1 base at V and 1 base at J, with 7 bases between. The CDR3 runs 14 residues. The V gene's germline CDR1 is LGHDT and CDR2 YNNKEL (reference sequence).

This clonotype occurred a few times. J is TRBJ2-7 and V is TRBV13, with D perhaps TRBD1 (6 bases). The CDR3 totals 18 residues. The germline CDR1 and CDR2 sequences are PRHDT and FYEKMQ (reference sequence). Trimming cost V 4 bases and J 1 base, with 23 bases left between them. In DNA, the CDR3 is TGTGCCAGCAGCTCCCGGGTTAGGGGGAACCGGAGGTCCTACGAGCAGTACTTC. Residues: CASSSRVRGNRRSYEQYF.

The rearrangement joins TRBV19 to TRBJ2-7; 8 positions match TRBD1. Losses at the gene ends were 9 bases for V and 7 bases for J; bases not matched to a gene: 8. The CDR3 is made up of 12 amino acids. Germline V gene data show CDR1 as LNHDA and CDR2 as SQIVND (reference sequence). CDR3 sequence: CASNGQGGEQYF. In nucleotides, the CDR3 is TGTGCCAGCAATGGACAGGGTGGGGAGCAGTACTTC.

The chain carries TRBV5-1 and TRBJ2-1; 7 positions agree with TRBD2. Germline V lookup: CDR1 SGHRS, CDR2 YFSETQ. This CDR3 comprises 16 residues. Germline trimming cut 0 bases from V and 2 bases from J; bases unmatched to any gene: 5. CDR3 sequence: CASSLAASGAYNEQFF. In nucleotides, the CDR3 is TGCGCCAGCAGCTTGGCGGCTAGCGGCGCCTACAATGAGCAGTTCTTC.

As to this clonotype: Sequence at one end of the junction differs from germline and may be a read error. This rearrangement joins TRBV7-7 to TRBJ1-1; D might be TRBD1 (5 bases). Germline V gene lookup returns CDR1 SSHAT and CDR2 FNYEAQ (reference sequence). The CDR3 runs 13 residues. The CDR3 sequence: CASSADRNTEAFF. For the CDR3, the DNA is TGTGCTAGCAGCGCAGACAGGAACACTGAAGCTTTCTTT.

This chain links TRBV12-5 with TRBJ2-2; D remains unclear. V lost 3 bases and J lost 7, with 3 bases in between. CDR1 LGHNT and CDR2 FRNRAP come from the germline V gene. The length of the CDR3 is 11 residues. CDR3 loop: CASGLGGELFF. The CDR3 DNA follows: TGTGCTAGTGGTTTAGGCGGGGAGCTGTTTTTT.

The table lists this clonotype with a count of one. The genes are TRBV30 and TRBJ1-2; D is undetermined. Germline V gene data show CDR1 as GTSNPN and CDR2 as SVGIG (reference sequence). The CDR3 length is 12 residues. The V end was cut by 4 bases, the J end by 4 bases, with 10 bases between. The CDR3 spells CAWTHGIYGYTF. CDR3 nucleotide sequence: TGTGCCTGGACCCACGGCATCTATGGCTACACCTTC.

CDR3 bases: TGTGCCAGCAACCCAGGACACCGGACAGAGACCCAGTACTTC. Protein: CASNPGHRTETQYF. The chain is built from TRBV12-3 or TRBV12-4 and TRBJ2-5, with D possibly matching TRBD1 (5 bases). The CDR3 is 14 amino acids. Trimming pared 7 bases from V and 4 bases from J, leaving 16 bases between.

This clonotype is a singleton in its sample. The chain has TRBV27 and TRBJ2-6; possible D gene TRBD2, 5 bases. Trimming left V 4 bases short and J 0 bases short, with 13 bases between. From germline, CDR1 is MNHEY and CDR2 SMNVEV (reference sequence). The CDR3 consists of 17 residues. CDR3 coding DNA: TGTGCCAGCAGTTCCGGGATACATCTCTCTGGGGCCAACGTCCTGACTTTC. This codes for CASSSGIHLSGANVLTF.

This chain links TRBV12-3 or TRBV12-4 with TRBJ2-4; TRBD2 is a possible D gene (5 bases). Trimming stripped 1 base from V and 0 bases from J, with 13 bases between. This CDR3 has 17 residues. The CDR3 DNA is TGTGCCAGCAGTTTAGGGAGGAGCGCCCTAGCCAAAAACATTCAGTACTTC. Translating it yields CASSLGRSALAKNIQYF.

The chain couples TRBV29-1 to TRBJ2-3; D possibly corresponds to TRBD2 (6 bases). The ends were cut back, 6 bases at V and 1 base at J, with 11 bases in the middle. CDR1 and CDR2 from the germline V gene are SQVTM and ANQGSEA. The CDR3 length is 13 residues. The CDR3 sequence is CSVVEGGTDTQYF. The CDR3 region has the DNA TGCAGCGTAGTGGAGGGTGGCACAGATACGCAGTATTTT.

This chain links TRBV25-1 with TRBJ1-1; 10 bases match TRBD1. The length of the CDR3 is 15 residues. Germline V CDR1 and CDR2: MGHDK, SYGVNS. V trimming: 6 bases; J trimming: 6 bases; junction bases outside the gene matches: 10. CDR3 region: CASSPTRDRGPEAFF. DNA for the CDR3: TGTGCCAGCAGCCCGACCCGGGACAGGGGTCCTGAAGCTTTCTTT.

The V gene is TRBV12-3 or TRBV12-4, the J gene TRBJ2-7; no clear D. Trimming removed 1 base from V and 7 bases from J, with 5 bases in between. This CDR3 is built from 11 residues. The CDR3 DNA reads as TGTGCCAGCAGTTTAGAAGTGGAGCAGTACTTC. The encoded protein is CASSLEVEQYF.